These 20 T cell receptor beta chains originate from one sample sequenced in a study of response to subunit inactivated influenza vaccine. TCRdb reprocessed the RT-PCR reads via MiXCR and lists one record per CDR3 protein. Here the sample spans under 800,000 distinct CDR3 sequences, about 15% being singletons. Sequenced material: PBMCs from blood, taken less than 15 days before vaccination. The source of these receptors is a man aged 45-65 years who received an inactivated influenza vaccine.

This clonotype was seen many times. This rearrangement joins TRBV4-1 to TRBJ2-3; possibly TRBD1 for D (6 bases). Germline V lookup: CDR1 MGHRA, CDR2 YSYEKL. Trimming pared 0 bases from V and 3 bases from J, leaving 13 bases between. There are 16 residues in the CDR3. CDR3 protein: CASSQESTGWTDTQYF. CDR3 bases: TGCGCCAGCAGCCAAGAATCGACAGGCTGGACAGATACGCAGTATTTT.

This clonotype was counted a few times. The chain combines TRBV25-1 with TRBJ2-2; weak D call: TRBD2 (7 bases). CDR1 is MGHDK, CDR2 SYGVNS, per germline. The V and J ends lost 7 bases and 7 bases respectively, with 16 bases between them. The CDR3 is 14 amino acids. Written as DNA, the CDR3 is TGTGCCAGCACCCAAGGGGGGGGTCACGGGGAGCTGTTTTTT. As protein: CASTQGGGHGELFF. The full variable domain, its missing parts supplied by reference TRBV25-1 and TRBJ2-2, is EADIYQTPRYLVIGTGKKITLECSQTMGHDKMYWYQQDPGMELHLIHYSYGVNSTEKGDLSSESTVSRIRTEHFPLTLESARPSHTSQYLCASTQGGGHGELFFGEGSRLTVL.

V and J are TRBV6-5 and TRBJ2-2; 8 nucleotides align to TRBD2. With 6 bases clipped from V and 7 bases from J, the junction kept 7 bases outside the gene matches. CDR3 length: 14 residues. Germline assignment: CDR1 MNHEY and CDR2 SVGAGI. The CDR3 region is CASSLGLAVGELFF. As DNA, the CDR3 is TGTGCCAGCAGCTTAGGACTAGCCGTCGGGGAGCTGTTTTTT.

This clonotype was seen at least ten times. The V gene is TRBV5-1, the J gene TRBJ2-3; D may be TRBD2 (7 bases). Germline loops: CDR1 SGHRS, CDR2 YFSETQ. This CDR3 is 15 amino acids long. V lost 0 bases, J lost 5 bases, and 13 bases lay in between. CDR3 in DNA: TGCGCCAGCAGCTTGGACGGGGGGCCGCAAGATACGCAGTATTTT. Its translation is CASSLDGGPQDTQYF.

The chain joins TRBV11-2 to TRBJ2-3; 7 bases line up with TRBD2. In germline, CDR1 is SGHAT, CDR2 FQNNGV. This CDR3 has 14 amino acids. V was clipped by 6 bases and J by 6 bases; unmatched bases: 9. The CDR3 reads CASSRGGNRDTQYF. CDR3 nucleotides: TGTGCCAGCAGTCGCGGGGGTAACCGGGATACGCAGTATTTT. Using reference TRBV11-2 and TRBJ2-3 for the parts outside the CDR3, the full variable domain is EAGVAQSPRYKIIEKRQSVAFWCNPISGHATLYWYQQILGQGPKLLIQFQNNGVVDDSQLPKDRFSAERLKGVDSTLKIQPAKLEDSAVYLCASSRGGNRDTQYFGPGTRLTVL.

The chain joins TRBV6-2 or TRBV6-3 to TRBJ2-5; D is possibly TRBD2 (6 bases). V lost 5 bases, J lost 4 bases, and 17 bases lay in between. The CDR3 runs 15 residues. Germline CDR1 reads MNHEY; CDR2 reads SVGEGT. CDR3 nucleotide sequence: TGTGCCAGCAGTCCGTTCCGTCCGGGAGCAGAGACCCAGTACTTC. Amino acid sequence: CASSPFRPGAETQYF.

The chain combines TRBV12-3 or TRBV12-4 with TRBJ2-7; TRBD1 matches at 8 bases. The CDR3 has 16 residues. With V trimmed by 3 bases and J by 3 bases, 10 bases remained unmatched. The CDR3 DNA sequence: TGTGCCAGCAGTTTTGAGGTCTCAGGGGGCCACTACGAGCAGTACTTC. Its protein product is CASSFEVSGGHYEQYF.

This clonotype was picked up a small number of times. V and J are TRBV12-3 or TRBV12-4 and TRBJ2-7; D gene ambiguous. The germline V and J ends were trimmed by 7 bases and 2 bases, with 15 bases remaining between them. CDR3 length: 14 amino acids. DNA of the CDR3: TGTGCCAGCAAGATGTGGGGTACAACCTACGAGCAGTACTTC. Its translation: CASKMWGTTYEQYF.

The rearrangement joins TRBV12-3 or TRBV12-4 to TRBJ2-1, with 12 bases lining up with TRBD1. CDR3 length: 16 amino acids. Trimming at V came to 4 bases and at J to 5 bases, leaving 6 bases not matched to a gene. The CDR3 nucleotides are TGTGCCAGCAGTTATGGGACAGGGGGCAGCCACAATGAGCAGTTCTTC. Translation gives CASSYGTGGSHNEQFF.

This chain connects TRBV27 to TRBJ2-7; 14 bases match TRBD2. Trimming cost V 6 bases and J 5 bases; bases outside gene matches: 9. This CDR3 contains 16 residues. Germline CDR1 and CDR2: MNHEY and SMNVEV (reference sequence). The chain's CDR3 is CASRRPGLAGVNEQYF. The CDR3 nucleotides read TGTGCCAGCAGGCGCCCGGGACTAGCGGGGGTGAACGAGCAGTACTTC.

V usage is TRBV6-1 and J usage is TRBJ1-2; 8 bases match TRBD1. The germline CDR1 and CDR2 sequences are MNHNS and SASEGT. The CDR3 has 15 amino acids. After removal of 4 bases from V and 3 bases from J, the junction contained 7 bases not matched to a gene. The CDR3 protein is CASSASGGVDYGYTF. CDR3 coding DNA: TGTGCCAGCAGTGCCTCAGGGGGCGTCGACTATGGCTACACCTTC.

The rearrangement joins TRBV30 to TRBJ2-7; D might be TRBD2 (6 bases). With 1 base removed from V and 5 bases from J, the gap between germline ends came to 18 bases. Germline values: CDR1 GTSNPN, CDR2 SVGIG (reference sequence). The CDR3 length is 15 residues. The CDR3 sequence is CAWSAYPLAPHEQYF. CDR3 bases: TGTGCCTGGAGTGCGTACCCTCTAGCGCCCCACGAGCAGTACTTC.

The V call is TRBV19, the J call TRBJ2-7, with D perhaps TRBD1 (5 bases). Looked up from germline, CDR1 is LNHDA and CDR2 is SQIVND (reference sequence). This CDR3 is 18 amino acids long. Trimming shortened V by 3 bases and J by 2 bases, and 23 bases separated the two germline ends. The CDR3 here is CASSMESYRQNKAYEQYF. DNA of the CDR3: TGTGCCAGTAGTATGGAATCCTACAGACAGAATAAGGCCTACGAGCAGTACTTC.

Comment on this clonotype: At one boundary the junction diverges from the germline segment, which might be a read error. The V call is TRBV7-9, the J call TRBJ2-7; D is unclear. The CDR3 has 13 residues. The germline V gene has CDR1 SEHNR and CDR2 FQNEAQ (reference sequence). For the CDR3, the DNA is TGTGCCAGCACCTTAGGAGCCTCCTACGAGCAGTACTTC. Translating it yields CASTLGASYEQYF.

V gene TRBV5-1 combines with J gene TRBJ1-4; possibly TRBD1 for D (5 bases). The germline gives CDR1 SGHRS, CDR2 YFSETQ. With 7 bases removed from V and 2 bases from J, the gap between germline ends came to 15 bases. The CDR3 covers 15 residues. CDR3 sequence reads: CASAHGGMTNEKLFF. The CDR3 DNA sequence: TGCGCCAGCGCCCACGGGGGGATGACTAATGAAAAACTGTTTTTT.

This clonotype was counted between two and nine times. CDR3 amino acids: CASRGGQTQYF. CDR3 bases: TGTGCCAGCAGGGGAGGGCAGACCCAGTACTTC. The V gene is TRBV7-2, the J gene TRBJ2-5; TRBD2 matches 7 bases. The J segment lost 6 bases and the V segment lost 6 bases, leaving 1 base of the junction unmatched. Germline V gene lookup returns CDR1 SGHTA and CDR2 FQGNSA. The CDR3 has 11 residues.

This clonotype showed up just a few times. The chain links TRBV20-1 to TRBJ1-5; tentative D call: TRBD1 (6 bases). Between the trimmed V and J ends, which lost 6 bases and 5 bases, there was a span of 20 bases. The length of the CDR3 is 15 residues. Germline CDR1 reads DFQATT; CDR2 reads SNEGSKA (reference sequence). In DNA form, the CDR3 reads TGCAGTGCCCTCTCAGGTCTAGCAGGGGATCAGCCCCAGCATTTT. It translates to CSALSGLAGDQPQHF.

This clonotype was seen only a few times. The chain links TRBV25-1 to TRBJ2-3; D unresolved. Trimming removed 10 bases from V and 2 bases from J, with 13 bases in between. The germline V gene encodes CDR1 MGHDK and CDR2 SYGVNS. This CDR3 comprises 13 residues. Here the CDR3 reads CATSWASTDTQYF. The DNA for the CDR3 is TGTGCCACTAGTTGGGCCTCCACAGATACGCAGTATTTT. The full variable domain, completed using reference TRBV25-1 and TRBJ2-3, is EADIYQTPRYLVIGTGKKITLECSQTMGHDKMYWYQQDPGMELHLIHYSYGVNSTEKGDLSSESTVSRIRTEHFPLTLESARPSHTSQYLCATSWASTDTQYFGPGTRLTVL.

The CDR3 region is CASSTSGDPSYEQYF. CDR3 bases: TGTGCCAGCAGTACTAGCGGGGATCCCTCCTACGAGCAGTACTTC. This rearrangement joins TRBV7-2 to TRBJ2-7; 10 bases line up with TRBD2. J lost 0 bases, V lost 6 bases, and 5 bases had no gene match. CDR3 length: 15 residues. Germline V gives CDR1 SGHTA, CDR2 FQGNSA.

This clonotype has more than one count but fewer than ten. This chain links TRBV5-7 with TRBJ2-1; D gene unclear. TRBV5-7 is annotated as an ORF whose role is uncertain. The length of the CDR3 is 17 residues. V gave up 0 bases and J gave up 0 bases, with 13 bases separating them. The CDR3 is CASSLVPGFLSYNEQFF. The CDR3 DNA is TGTGCCAGCAGCTTGGTGCCAGGTTTTCTCTCCTACAATGAGCAGTTCTTC.